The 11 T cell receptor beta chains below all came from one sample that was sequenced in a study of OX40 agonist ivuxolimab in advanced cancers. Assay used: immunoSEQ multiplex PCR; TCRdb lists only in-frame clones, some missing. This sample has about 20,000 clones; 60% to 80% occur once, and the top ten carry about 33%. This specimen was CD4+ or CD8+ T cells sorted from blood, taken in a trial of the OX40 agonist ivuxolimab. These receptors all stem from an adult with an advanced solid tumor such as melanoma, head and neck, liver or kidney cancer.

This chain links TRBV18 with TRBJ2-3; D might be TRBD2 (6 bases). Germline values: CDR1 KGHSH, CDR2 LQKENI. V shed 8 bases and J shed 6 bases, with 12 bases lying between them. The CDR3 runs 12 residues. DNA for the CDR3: TGTGCCAGCCGCGGGGCCGGGGATACGCAGTATTTT. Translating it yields CASRGAGDTQYF.

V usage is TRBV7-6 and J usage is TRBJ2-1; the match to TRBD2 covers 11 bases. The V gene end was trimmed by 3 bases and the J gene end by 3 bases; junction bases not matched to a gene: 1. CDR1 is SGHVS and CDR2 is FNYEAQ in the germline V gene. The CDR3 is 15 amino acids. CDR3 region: CASSFSGGDYNEQFF. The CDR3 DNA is TGTGCCAGCAGCTTTAGCGGGGGGGACTACAATGAGCAGTTCTTC.

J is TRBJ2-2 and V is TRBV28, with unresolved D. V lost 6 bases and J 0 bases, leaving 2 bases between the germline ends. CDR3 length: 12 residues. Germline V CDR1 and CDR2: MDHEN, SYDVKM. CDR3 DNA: TGTGCCAGCAGGTCGAACACCGGGGAGCTGTTTTTT. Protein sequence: CASRSNTGELFF.

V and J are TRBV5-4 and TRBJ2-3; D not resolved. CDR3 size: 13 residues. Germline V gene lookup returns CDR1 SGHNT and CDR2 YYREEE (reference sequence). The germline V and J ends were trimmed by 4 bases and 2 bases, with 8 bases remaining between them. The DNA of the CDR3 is TGTGCCAGCAGCGCGCCTCACACAGATACGCAGTATTTT. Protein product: CASSAPHTDTQYF. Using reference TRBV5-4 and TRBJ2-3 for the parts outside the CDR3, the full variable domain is ETGVTQSPTHLIKTRGQQVTLRCSSQSGHNTVSWYQQALGQGPQFIFQYYREEENGRGNFPPRFSGLQFPNYSSELNVNALELDDSALYLCASSAPHTDTQYFGPGTRLTVL.

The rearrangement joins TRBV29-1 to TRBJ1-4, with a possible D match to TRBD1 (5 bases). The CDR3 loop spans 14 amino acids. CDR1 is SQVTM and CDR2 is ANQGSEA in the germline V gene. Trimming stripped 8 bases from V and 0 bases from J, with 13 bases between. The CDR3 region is CSCMGDPTNEKLFF. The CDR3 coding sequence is TGCAGCTGTATGGGGGACCCAACTAATGAAAAACTGTTTTTT.

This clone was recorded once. Here the CDR3 reads CASSLALWDGGLFF. CDR3 DNA sequence: TGTGCCAGCAGCTTAGCGCTTTGGGACGGGGGACTGTTTTTT. The chain recombines TRBV7-2 with TRBJ1-4, with a possible D match to TRBD1 (5 bases). This CDR3 comprises 14 residues. Trimming stripped 0 bases from V and 13 bases from J, with 15 bases between. Germline assignment: CDR1 SGHTA and CDR2 FQGNSA.

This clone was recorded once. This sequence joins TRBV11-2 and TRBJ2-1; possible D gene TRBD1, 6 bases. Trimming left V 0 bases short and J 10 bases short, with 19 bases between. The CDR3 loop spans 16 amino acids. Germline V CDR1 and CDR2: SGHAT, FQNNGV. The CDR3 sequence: CASSLDQGIGGWEQFF. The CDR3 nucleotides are TGTGCCAGCAGCTTAGATCAGGGGATTGGGGGCTGGGAGCAGTTCTTC.

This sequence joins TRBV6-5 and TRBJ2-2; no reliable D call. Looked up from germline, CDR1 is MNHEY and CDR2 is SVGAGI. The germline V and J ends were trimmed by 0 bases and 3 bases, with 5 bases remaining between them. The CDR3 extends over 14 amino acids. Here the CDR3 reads CASSYSSDTGELFF. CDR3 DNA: TGTGCCAGCAGTTACTCTTCGGACACCGGGGAGCTGTTTTTT.

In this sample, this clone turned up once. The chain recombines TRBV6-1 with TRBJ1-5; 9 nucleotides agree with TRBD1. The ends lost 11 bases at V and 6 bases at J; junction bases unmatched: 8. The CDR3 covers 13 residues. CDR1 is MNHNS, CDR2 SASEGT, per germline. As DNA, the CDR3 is TGTGCCTGCGGGTACAGGGGGCCTCAGCCCCAGCATTTT. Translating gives CACGYRGPQPQHF.

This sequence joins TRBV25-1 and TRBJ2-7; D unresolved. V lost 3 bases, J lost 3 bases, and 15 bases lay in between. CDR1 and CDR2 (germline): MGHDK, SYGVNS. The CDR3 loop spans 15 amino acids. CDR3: CASSDPFSEIYEQYF. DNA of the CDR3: TGTGCCAGCAGTGATCCTTTTTCGGAGATCTACGAGCAGTACTTC.

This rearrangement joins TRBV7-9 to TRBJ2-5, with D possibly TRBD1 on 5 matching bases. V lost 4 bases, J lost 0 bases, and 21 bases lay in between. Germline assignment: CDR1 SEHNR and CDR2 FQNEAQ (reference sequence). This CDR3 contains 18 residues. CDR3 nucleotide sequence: TGTGCCAGCAGCTCAAGTAGCCAGACAGATAGGTACCAAGAGACCCAGTACTTC. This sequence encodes CASSSSSQTDRYQETQYF.